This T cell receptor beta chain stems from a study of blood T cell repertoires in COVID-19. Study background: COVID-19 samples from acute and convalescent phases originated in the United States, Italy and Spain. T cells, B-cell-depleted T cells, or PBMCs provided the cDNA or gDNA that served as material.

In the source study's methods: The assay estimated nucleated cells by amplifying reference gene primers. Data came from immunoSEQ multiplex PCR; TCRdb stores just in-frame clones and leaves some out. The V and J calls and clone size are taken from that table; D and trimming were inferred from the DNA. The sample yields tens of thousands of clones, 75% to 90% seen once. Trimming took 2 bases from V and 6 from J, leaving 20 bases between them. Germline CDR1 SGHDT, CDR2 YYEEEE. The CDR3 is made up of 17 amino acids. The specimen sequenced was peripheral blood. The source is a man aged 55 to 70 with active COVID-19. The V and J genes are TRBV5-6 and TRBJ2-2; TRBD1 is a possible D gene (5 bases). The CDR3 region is CASSFSGFSRQPGELFF. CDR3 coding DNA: TGTGCCAGCAGCTTCAGTGGGTTTTCGAGACAGCCCGGGGAGCTGTTTTTT. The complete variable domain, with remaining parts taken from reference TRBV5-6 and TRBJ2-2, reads DAGVTQSPTHLIKTRGQQVTLRCSPKSGHDTVSWYQQALGQGPQFIFQYYEEEERQRGNFPDRFSGHQFPNYSSELNVNALLLGDSALYLCASSFSGFSRQPGELFFGEGSRLTVL.